These 10 T cell receptor beta chains were all obtained from the same sample, sequenced in a study of CD8 T cells in Susac syndrome. Reverse transcription used roughly 0.5 to 1 ug RNA and random hexamers. TCRdb passed the immunoSEQ multiplex PCR reads through MiXCR, listing each CDR3 protein once. Among roughly 300,000 distinct CDR3 sequences listed, 70% to 90% were seen once. The sequenced sample was CD8+ T cells from PBMCs. The receptor source for this set is a human donor with multiple sclerosis.

The chain joins TRBV11-2 to TRBJ2-1; 10 positions match TRBD2. V was pared by 5 bases and J by 7 bases, with 14 bases of the junction left unmatched. Germline CDR1 reads SGHAT; CDR2 reads FQNNGV. This CDR3 comprises 17 residues. This CDR3 is CASSPAPGTSERNEQFF. In DNA, the CDR3 is TGTGCCAGCAGCCCCGCCCCCGGGACTAGCGAGAGGAATGAGCAGTTCTTC.

The chain employs TRBV2 and TRBJ1-2; tentative D call: TRBD1 (5 bases). V was shortened by 11 bases and J by 8 bases, with 18 bases between the two germline ends. Germline-derived CDR1 and CDR2 are SNHLY and FYNNEI. The CDR3 runs to 12 residues. CDR3 bases: TGTGCCCAGCCGTCCAGGGCTTCGGGCTACACCTTC. Residues: CAQPSRASGYTF.

The genes are TRBV9 and TRBJ2-1; D perhaps matches TRBD2 (5 bases). This CDR3 region has 14 residues. The germline V gene encodes CDR1 SGDLS and CDR2 YYNGEE. Trimming shortened V by 0 bases and J by 5 bases, and 9 bases separated the two germline ends. CDR3 residues: CASSVVPRDNEQFF. As DNA, the CDR3 is TGTGCCAGCAGCGTAGTACCGCGGGACAATGAGCAGTTCTTC. The complete variable domain, with remaining parts taken from reference TRBV9 and TRBJ2-1, reads DSGVTQTPKHLITATGQRVTLRCSPRSGDLSVYWYQQSLDQGLQFLIQYYNGEERAKGNILERFSAQQFPDLHSELNLSSLELGDSALYFCASSVVPRDNEQFFGPGTRLTVL.

The rearrangement joins TRBV27 to TRBJ2-5; D perhaps matches TRBD2 (5 bases). Germline-derived CDR1 and CDR2 are MNHEY and SMNVEV (reference sequence). V was cut by 5 bases and J by 5 bases, with 15 bases left in between. The CDR3 is made up of 14 amino acids. The CDR3 loop is CASSHLGSGETQYF. CDR3 coding DNA: TGTGCCAGCAGTCACCTCGGGTCGGGGGAGACCCAGTACTTC.

The chain employs TRBV28 and TRBJ2-2, with D unclear. The CDR3 totals 14 residues. Trimming pared 6 bases from V and 0 bases from J, leaving 8 bases between. The germline V gene encodes CDR1 MDHEN and CDR2 SYDVKM. The CDR3 nucleotides read TGTGCCAGCAGGCTGCTCGCGAACACCGGGGAGCTGTTTTTT. It codes for CASRLLANTGELFF.

V and J are TRBV13 and TRBJ1-1; possibly TRBD1 for D (6 bases). Trimming removed 5 bases at V and 10 bases at J, with 20 bases between. Germline loops: CDR1 PRHDT, CDR2 FYEKMQ (reference sequence). The CDR3 runs 14 residues. The CDR3 reads CASSPPAGVVPAFF. The CDR3 DNA sequence: TGTGCCAGCAGCCCCCCCGCAGGGGTCGTCCCAGCTTTCTTT.

The genes are TRBV4-2 and TRBJ2-7; D perhaps matches TRBD2 (7 bases). V lost 2 bases to trimming and J lost 4 bases, with 15 bases between them. The CDR3 runs to 15 residues. Germline loops: CDR1 LGHNA, CDR2 YNFKEQ. CDR3 sequence: CASSQPGGLFYEQYF. The DNA of the CDR3 is TGTGCCAGCAGCCAACCCGGGGGGCTCTTTTACGAGCAGTACTTC.

The J gene is TRBJ2-2, the V gene TRBV9; weak D call: TRBD1 (6 bases). V lost 1 base to trimming and J lost 7 bases, with 11 bases between them. CDR3 length: 14 amino acids. Germline V gene data show CDR1 as SGDLS and CDR2 as YYNGEE. CDR3 in amino acids: CASSVFRGGGELFF. The CDR3 DNA sequence: TGTGCCAGCAGCGTATTCAGGGGCGGCGGGGAGCTGTTTTTT.

V usage is TRBV30 and J usage is TRBJ2-5; unclear D gene. With 3 bases removed from V and 7 bases from J, the gap between germline ends came to 9 bases. This CDR3 spans 11 amino acids. Germline CDR1 GTSNPN, CDR2 SVGIG (reference sequence). In nucleotides, the CDR3 is TGTGCCTGGAGGGACGGTAGGACCCAGTACTTC. As protein: CAWRDGRTQYF.

This chain joins TRBV3-1 and TRBJ2-1, with TRBD2 matching over 9 bases. This CDR3 is 15 amino acids long. Germline CDR1 reads LGHDT; CDR2 reads YNNKEL (reference sequence). J lost 8 bases, V lost 4 bases, and 9 bases had no gene match. The CDR3 nucleotides read TGTGCCAGCAGCCCAGTAGCGGGAGCTGTCGATGAGCAGTTCTTC. Its translation is CASSPVAGAVDEQFF.